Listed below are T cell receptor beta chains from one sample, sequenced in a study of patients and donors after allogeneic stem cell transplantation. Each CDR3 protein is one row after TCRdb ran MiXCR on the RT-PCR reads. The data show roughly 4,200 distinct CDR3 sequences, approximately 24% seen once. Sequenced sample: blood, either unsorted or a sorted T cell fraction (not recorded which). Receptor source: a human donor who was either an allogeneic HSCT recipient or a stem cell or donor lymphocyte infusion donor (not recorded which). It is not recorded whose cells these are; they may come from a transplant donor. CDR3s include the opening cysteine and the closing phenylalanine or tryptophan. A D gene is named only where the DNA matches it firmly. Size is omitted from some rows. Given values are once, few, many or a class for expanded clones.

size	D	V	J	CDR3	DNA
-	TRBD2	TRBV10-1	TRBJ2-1	CASGYSGMDEQFF	TGCGCCAGCGGGTATAGCGGGATGGATGAGCAGTTCTTC
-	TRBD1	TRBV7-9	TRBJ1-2	CASSKGAGTNYGYTF	TGTGCCAGCAGCAAGGGGGCAGGCACTAACTATGGCTACACCTTC
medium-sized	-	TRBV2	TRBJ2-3	CAIPGGTDTQYF	TGTGCCATCCCGGGCGGCACAGATACGCAGTATTTT
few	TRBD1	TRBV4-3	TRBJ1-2	CASSQDPRTGGGYTF	TGCGCCAGCAGCCAAGATCCTCGGACAGGCGGGGGCTACACCTTC
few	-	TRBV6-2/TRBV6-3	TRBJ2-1	CATKGVTNEQFF	TGTGCCACCAAGGGGGTCACAAATGAGCAGTTCTTC
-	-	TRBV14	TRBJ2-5	CASSLSETQYF	TGTGCCAGCAGTCTTTCAGAGACCCAGTACTTC
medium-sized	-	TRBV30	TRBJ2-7	CAWSDGAAYEQYF	TGTGCCTGGAGTGACGGGGCAGCCTACGAGCAGTACTTC
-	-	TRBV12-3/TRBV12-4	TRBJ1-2	CASSGAYGYTF	TGTGCCAGCAGTGGGGCCTATGGCTACACCTTC
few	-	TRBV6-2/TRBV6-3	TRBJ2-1	CASGTEQFF	TGTGCCAGCGGGACTGAGCAGTTCTTC
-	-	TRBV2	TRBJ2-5	CASMLATQYF	TGTGCCAGCATGCTGGCGACCCAGTACTTC
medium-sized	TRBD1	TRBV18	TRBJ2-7	CASSFGQDLDEQYF	TGTGCCAGCTCCTTCGGACAGGACCTCGACGAGCAGTACTTC
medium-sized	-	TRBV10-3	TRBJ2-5	CAISESTRSWETQYF	TGTGCCATCAGTGAGTCTACCAGATCCTGGGAGACCCAGTACTTC
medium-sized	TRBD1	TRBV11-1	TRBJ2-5	CASSLGPGQGDPQETQYF	TGTGCCAGCAGCTTAGGCCCAGGACAGGGTGATCCCCAAGAGACCCAGTACTTC
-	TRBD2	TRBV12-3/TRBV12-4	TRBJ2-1	CASSLSGIRENEQFF	TGTGCCAGCAGTCTAAGCGGGATCAGGGAGAATGAGCAGTTCTTC
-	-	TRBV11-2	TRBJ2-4	CASSLGNGDIQYF	TGTGCCAGCAGCTTAGGCAACGGGGACATTCAGTACTTC
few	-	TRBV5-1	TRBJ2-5	CASSLAGETQYF	TGCGCCAGCAGCTTGGCCGGAGAGACCCAGTACTTC
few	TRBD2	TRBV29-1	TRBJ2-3	CSGTSATSTDTQYF	TGCAGCGGGACTAGCGCAACTAGCACAGATACGCAGTATTTT
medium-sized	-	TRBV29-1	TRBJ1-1	CSVVAGKTEAFF	TGCAGCGTTGTGGCAGGGAAGACTGAAGCTTTCTTT
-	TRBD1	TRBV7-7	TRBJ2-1	CASSLGQGAHEQFF	TGTGCCAGCAGCTTAGGACAGGGGGCACATGAGCAGTTCTTC
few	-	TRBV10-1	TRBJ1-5	CASSGGPWAPQHF	TGCGCCAGCAGTGGGGGCCCGTGGGCGCCCCAGCATTTT
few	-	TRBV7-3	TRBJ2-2	CASSLDSGTGELFF	TGTGCCAGCAGCTTAGACTCGGGCACCGGGGAGCTGTTTTTT
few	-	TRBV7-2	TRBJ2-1	CASSQDGINQFF	TGTGCCAGCAGTCAAGATGGGATTAATCAGTTCTTC
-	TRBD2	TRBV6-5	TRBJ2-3	CASSFQPGTSGSDTQYF	TGTGCCAGCAGTTTCCAACCCGGGACTAGCGGGTCAGATACGCAGTATTTT
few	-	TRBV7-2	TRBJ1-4	CASSSSGTDRGEKLFF	TGTGCCAGCAGCTCATCGGGGACGGATAGGGGTGAAAAACTGTTTTTT
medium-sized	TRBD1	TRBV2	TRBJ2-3	CASRKTGTGNTDTQYF	TGTGCCAGCAGGAAGACCGGGACAGGGAACACAGATACGCAGTATTTT
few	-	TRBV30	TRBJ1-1	CAWRGHSEAFF	TGTGCCTGGAGGGGCCACTCTGAAGCTTTCTTT
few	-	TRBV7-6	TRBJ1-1	CASSEDGNTEAFF	TGTGCCAGCAGCGAAGACGGGAACACTGAAGCTTTCTTT
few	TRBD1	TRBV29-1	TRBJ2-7	CSVESEGAQYF	TGCAGCGTTGAAAGCGAGGGGGCCCAGTACTTC
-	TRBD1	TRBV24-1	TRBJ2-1	CATSDLTGGPNEQFF	TGTGCCACCAGTGACTTGACAGGGGGCCCGAATGAGCAGTTCTTC
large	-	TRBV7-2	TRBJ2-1	CASSSYYEQFF	TGTGCCAGCAGCTCCTATTATGAGCAGTTCTTC
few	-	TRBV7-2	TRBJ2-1	CASSLAGGIHNEQFF	TGTGCCAGCAGCTTAGCAGGGGGTATCCACAATGAGCAGTTCTTC
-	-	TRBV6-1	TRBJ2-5	CASGVAVRETQYF	TGTGCCAGCGGGGTAGCGGTCCGGGAGACCCAGTACTTC
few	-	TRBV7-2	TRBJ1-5	CASSLAEGNGDQPQHF	TGTGCCAGCAGCTTAGCGGAAGGGAATGGGGATCAGCCCCAGCATTTT
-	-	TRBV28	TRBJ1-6	CASSFPGVGADSPLHF	TGTGCCAGCAGTTTCCCCGGAGTGGGGGCTGATTCACCCCTCCACTTT
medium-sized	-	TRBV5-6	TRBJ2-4	CASSSGSGNEHF	TGTGCCAGCAGCTCCGGATCCGGGAACGAGCACTTC
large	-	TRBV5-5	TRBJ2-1	CASSLADQNEQFF	TGTGCCAGCAGCTTGGCCGACCAGAATGAGCAGTTCTTC
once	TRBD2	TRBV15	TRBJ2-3	CATSRDRGGSSTQYF	TGTGCCACCAGCAGAGATCGGGGGGGCTCGTCTACGCAGTATTTT
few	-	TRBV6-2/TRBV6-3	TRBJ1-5	CASNTWGDQPQHF	TGTGCCAGCAACACCTGGGGCGATCAGCCCCAGCATTTT
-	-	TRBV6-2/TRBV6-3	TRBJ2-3	CASSSGFYTDTQYF	TGTGCCAGCAGTTCGGGCTTTTACACAGATACGCAGTATTTT
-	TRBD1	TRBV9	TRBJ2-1	CASSPGQGEQFF	TGTGCCAGCAGCCCGGGACAGGGTGAGCAGTTCTTC
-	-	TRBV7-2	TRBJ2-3	CASSLVAMADTQYF	TGTGCCAGCAGCTTAGTCGCTATGGCAGATACGCAGTATTTT
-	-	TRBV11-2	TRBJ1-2	CASSLAADYGYTF	TGTGCCAGCAGCTTAGCAGCGGACTATGGCTACACCTTC
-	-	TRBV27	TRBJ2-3	CASSLAVADTQYF	TGTGCCAGCAGTCTAGCCGTGGCGGATACGCAGTATTTT
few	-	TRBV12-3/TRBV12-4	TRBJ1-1	CASNDRGFHTEAFF	TGTGCCAGCAACGATCGGGGATTCCACACTGAAGCTTTCTTT
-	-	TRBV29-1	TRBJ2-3	CSGRINTDTQYF	TGCAGCGGTAGAATAAACACAGATACGCAGTATTTT
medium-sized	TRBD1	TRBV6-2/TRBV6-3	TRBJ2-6	CASSFLDRFRANVLTF	TGTGCCAGCAGCTTCCTGGACAGGTTTAGGGCCAACGTCCTGACTTTC
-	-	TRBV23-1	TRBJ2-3	CASSQTSGDTQYF	TGCGCCAGCAGTCAAACGTCCGGGGATACGCAGTATTTT
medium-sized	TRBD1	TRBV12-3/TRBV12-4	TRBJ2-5	CASSFVTGGHETQYF	TGTGCCAGCAGTTTCGTGACAGGGGGGCACGAGACCCAGTACTTC
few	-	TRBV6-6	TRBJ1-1	CASSWTFRTEAFF	TGTGCCAGCAGTTGGACCTTCAGAACTGAAGCTTTCTTT
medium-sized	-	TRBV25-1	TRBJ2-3	CASNPRDTYTDTQYF	TGTGCCAGCAACCCCCGGGACACTTACACAGATACGCAGTATTTT
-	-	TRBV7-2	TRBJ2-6	CASSLRGANVLTF	TGTGCCAGCAGCCTACGCGGGGCCAACGTCCTGACTTTC